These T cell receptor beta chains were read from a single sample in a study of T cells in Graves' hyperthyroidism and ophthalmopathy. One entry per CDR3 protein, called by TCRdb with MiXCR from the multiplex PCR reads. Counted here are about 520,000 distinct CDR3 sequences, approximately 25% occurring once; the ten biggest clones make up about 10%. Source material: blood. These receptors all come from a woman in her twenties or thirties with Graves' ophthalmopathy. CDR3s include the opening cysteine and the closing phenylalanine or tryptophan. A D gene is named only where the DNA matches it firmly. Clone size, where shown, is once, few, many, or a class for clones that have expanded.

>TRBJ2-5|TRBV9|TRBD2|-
CASSVALLAEETQYF
TGTGCCAGCAGCGTAGCTTTACTAGCGGAAGAGACCCAGTACTTC
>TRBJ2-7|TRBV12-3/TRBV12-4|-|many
CASSLGSRPYEQYF
TGTGCCAGCAGTTTGGGTTCGCGTCCCTACGAGCAGTACTTC
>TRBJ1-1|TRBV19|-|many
CASSPGGSLNTEAFF
TGTGCCAGTAGCCCCGGGGGCTCGCTGAACACTGAAGCTTTCTTT
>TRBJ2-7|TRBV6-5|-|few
CASSYSSSGNYEQYF
TGTGCCAGCAGTTACTCAAGTTCCGGGAACTACGAGCAGTACTTC
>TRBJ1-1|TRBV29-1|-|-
CSVEDPTGLKTEAFF
TGCAGCGTTGAAGACCCGACAGGCTTGAAGACTGAAGCTTTCTTT
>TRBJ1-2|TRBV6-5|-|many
CASSYSSYAGGYTF
TGTGCCAGCAGTTACTCTAGCTACGCGGGGGGCTACACCTTC
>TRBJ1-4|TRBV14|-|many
CASSQSEAEKLFF
TGTGCCAGCAGCCAATCTGAGGCAGAAAAACTGTTTTTT
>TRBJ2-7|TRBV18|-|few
CASSDQGPSYEQYF
TGTGCCAGCTCAGACCAGGGGCCTTCCTACGAGCAGTACTTC
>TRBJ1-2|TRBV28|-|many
CASSYDRMANYGYTF
TGTGCCAGCAGTTACGACAGAATGGCTAACTATGGCTACACCTTC
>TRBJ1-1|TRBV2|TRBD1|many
CASRRTALDRGTEAFF
TGTGCCAGCAGACGCACAGCGCTAGACAGGGGCACTGAAGCTTTCTTT
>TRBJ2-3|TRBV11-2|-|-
CASSLGGQGSQYF
TGTGCCAGCAGCTTAGGGGGGCAAGGGAGTCAGTATTTT
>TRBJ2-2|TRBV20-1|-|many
CSARPPGRNTGELFF
TGCAGTGCTAGACCACCGGGGAGGAACACCGGGGAGCTGTTTTTT
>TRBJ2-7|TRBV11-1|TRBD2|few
CASSYPTTGGSRYEQYF
TGTGCCAGCAGCTACCCAACTACCGGGGGGTCCCGCTACGAGCAGTACTTC
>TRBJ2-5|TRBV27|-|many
CASSNWRDNQETQYF
TGTGCCAGCAGTAATTGGAGGGACAACCAAGAGACCCAGTACTTC
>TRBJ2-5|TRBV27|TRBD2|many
CASSPGGLIETQYF
TGTGCCAGCAGTCCCGGGGGGTTGATAGAGACCCAGTACTTC
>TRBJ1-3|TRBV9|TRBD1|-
CASSALTGAGNTIYF
TGTGCCAGCAGCGCGCTGACAGGGGCCGGAAACACCATATATTTT
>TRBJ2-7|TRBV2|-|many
CATHPGQLLTYEQYF
TGTGCCACCCATCCGGGACAACTACTTACCTACGAGCAGTACTTC
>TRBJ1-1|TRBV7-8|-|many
CASSTYRTKAFF
TGTGCCAGCAGCACATACAGGACCAAAGCTTTCTTT
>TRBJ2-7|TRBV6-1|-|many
CASRKTRQVYEQYF
TGTGCCAGCAGGAAGACACGTCAGGTCTACGAGCAGTACTTC
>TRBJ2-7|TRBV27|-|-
CASSGYGEDEQYF
TGTGCCAGCAGTGGGTACGGCGAGGACGAGCAGTACTTC
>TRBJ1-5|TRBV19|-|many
CASSRGTGNQPQHF
TGTGCCAGTAGTAGAGGAACAGGCAATCAGCCCCAGCATTTT
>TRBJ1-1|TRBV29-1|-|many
CSVDRATEAFF
TGCAGCGTTGATCGCGCCACTGAAGCTTTCTTT
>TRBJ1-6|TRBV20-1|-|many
CSANRATYNSPLHF
TGCAGTGCTAACAGGGCAACCTATAATTCACCCCTCCACTTT
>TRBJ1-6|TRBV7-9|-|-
CASSLGGGPLHF
TGTGCCAGCAGCCTCGGGGGAGGACCCCTCCACTTT
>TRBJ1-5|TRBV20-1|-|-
CSSSLYSQPQHF
TGCAGTTCTAGCCTTTATAGCCAGCCCCAGCATTTT
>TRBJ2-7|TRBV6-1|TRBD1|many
CASSEAWAGQGTDSYEQYF
TGTGCCAGCAGTGAAGCGTGGGCGGGCCAGGGGACAGACTCCTACGAGCAGTACTTC
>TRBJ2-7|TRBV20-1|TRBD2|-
CSVTGTSGYEQYF
TGCAGCGTTACGGGGACTAGCGGCTACGAGCAGTACTTC
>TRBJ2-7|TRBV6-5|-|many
CASSYKSDFYEQYF
TGTGCCAGCAGTTACAAATCGGACTTCTACGAGCAGTACTTC
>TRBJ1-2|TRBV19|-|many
CASRMSSGNYGYTF
TGTGCCAGTAGGATGTCCTCAGGCAACTATGGCTACACCTTC
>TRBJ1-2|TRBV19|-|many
CASSMNSNYGYTF
TGTGCCAGTAGTATGAACAGTAACTATGGCTACACCTTC
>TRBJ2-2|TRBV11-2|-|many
CASIQQGYTGELFF
TGTGCCAGCATTCAACAGGGATACACCGGGGAGCTGTTTTTT
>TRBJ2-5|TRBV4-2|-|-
CASSQDPLALETQYF
TGTGCCAGCAGCCAAGACCCACTAGCTCTCGAGACCCAGTACTTC
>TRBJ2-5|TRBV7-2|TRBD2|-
CASSYASGGTQETQYF
TGTGCCAGCAGTTACGCGTCGGGGGGGACACAAGAGACCCAGTACTTC
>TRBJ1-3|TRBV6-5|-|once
CASSYSGGIGNTIYF
TGTGCCAGCAGTTACTCGGGAGGGATAGGAAACACCATATATTTT
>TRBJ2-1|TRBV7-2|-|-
CASSPTAETYNEQFF
TGTGCCAGCAGCCCTACGGCGGAGACCTACAATGAGCAGTTCTTC
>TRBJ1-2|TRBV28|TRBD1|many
CASRWTGPNYGYTF
TGTGCCAGCAGGTGGACAGGACCTAACTATGGCTACACCTTC
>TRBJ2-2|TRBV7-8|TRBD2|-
CASSNLAGLLETGELFF
TGTGCCAGCAGCAACCTAGCGGGCCTTCTGGAAACCGGGGAGCTGTTTTTT
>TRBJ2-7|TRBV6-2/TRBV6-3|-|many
CASSYVRGALYEQYF
TGTGCCAGCAGTTACGTCCGGGGGGCACTCTACGAGCAGTACTTC
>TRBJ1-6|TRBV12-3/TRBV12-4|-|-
CASSLNEVSPLHF
TGTGCCAGCAGTTTAAATGAGGTTTCACCCCTCCACTTT
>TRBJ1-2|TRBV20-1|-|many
CSASWGRGGYTF
TGCAGTGCTAGTTGGGGTCGGGGTGGCTACACCTTC
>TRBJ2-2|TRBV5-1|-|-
CASSLRWGQDGELFF
TGCGCCAGCAGCTTGAGGTGGGGGCAGGACGGGGAGCTGTTTTTT